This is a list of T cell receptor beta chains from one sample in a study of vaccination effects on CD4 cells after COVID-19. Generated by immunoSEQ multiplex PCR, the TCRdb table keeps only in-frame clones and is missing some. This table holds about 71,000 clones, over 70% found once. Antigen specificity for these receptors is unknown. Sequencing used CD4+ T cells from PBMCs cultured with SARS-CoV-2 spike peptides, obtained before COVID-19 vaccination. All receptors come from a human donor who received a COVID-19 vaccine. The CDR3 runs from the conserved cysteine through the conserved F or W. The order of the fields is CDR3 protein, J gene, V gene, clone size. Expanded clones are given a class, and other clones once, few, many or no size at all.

cdr3_aa: CASNIGLSYNEQFF
j_call: TRBJ2-1
v_call: TRBV9
clone_size: -

cdr3_aa: CASDIRGRGNQPQHF
j_call: TRBJ1-5
v_call: TRBV19
clone_size: -

cdr3_aa: CASSLMTGWNTEAFF
j_call: TRBJ1-1
v_call: TRBV28
clone_size: -

cdr3_aa: CASYPTGGLYGYTF
j_call: TRBJ1-2
v_call: TRBV30
clone_size: -

cdr3_aa: CAISEIQAGYTF
j_call: TRBJ1-2
v_call: TRBV10-3
clone_size: -

cdr3_aa: CASSPFGRSSYNEQFF
j_call: TRBJ2-1
v_call: TRBV28
clone_size: -

cdr3_aa: CASSPSREELFF
j_call: TRBJ2-2
v_call: TRBV18
clone_size: few

cdr3_aa: CASSLAANTEAFF
j_call: TRBJ1-1
v_call: TRBV18
clone_size: -

cdr3_aa: CAWGTLDGYTF
j_call: TRBJ1-2
v_call: TRBV30
clone_size: few

cdr3_aa: CASSKTGTGWGDIQYF
j_call: TRBJ2-4
v_call: TRBV19
clone_size: once

cdr3_aa: CASSLDRAYGYTF
j_call: TRBJ1-2
v_call: TRBV5-6
clone_size: -

cdr3_aa: CATSEPGQGVGYGYTF
j_call: TRBJ1-2
v_call: TRBV24-1
clone_size: -

cdr3_aa: CASSLGGEVSQPQHF
j_call: TRBJ1-5
v_call: TRBV7-9
clone_size: once

cdr3_aa: CASSLRRSADNTGELFF
j_call: TRBJ2-2
v_call: TRBV5-1
clone_size: -

cdr3_aa: CASSPFQGGDTEAFF
j_call: TRBJ1-1
v_call: TRBV18
clone_size: -

cdr3_aa: CASSFGTARETQYF
j_call: TRBJ2-5
v_call: TRBV28
clone_size: -

cdr3_aa: CASSEIQGRGTDTQYF
j_call: TRBJ2-3
v_call: TRBV25-1
clone_size: -

cdr3_aa: CASSSAGTGGQPQHF
j_call: TRBJ1-5
v_call: TRBV19
clone_size: -

cdr3_aa: CASSLNFGTGGTEAFF
j_call: TRBJ1-1
v_call: TRBV11-2
clone_size: -

cdr3_aa: CASSQDGPVLNQPQHF
j_call: TRBJ1-5
v_call: TRBV4-1
clone_size: few

cdr3_aa: CASSPPLGRVGTEAFF
j_call: TRBJ1-1
v_call: TRBV18
clone_size: -

cdr3_aa: CASSVGTGDQPQHF
j_call: TRBJ1-5
v_call: TRBV2
clone_size: -

cdr3_aa: CASSRGSGANIQYF
j_call: TRBJ2-4
v_call: TRBV19
clone_size: -

cdr3_aa: CATSTGARSYNEQFF
j_call: TRBJ2-1
v_call: TRBV10-3
clone_size: few

cdr3_aa: CASSRTYGGPNSPLHF
j_call: TRBJ1-6
v_call: TRBV7-2
clone_size: -

cdr3_aa: CASRPGTGKGRTEAFF
j_call: TRBJ1-1
v_call: TRBV19
clone_size: -

cdr3_aa: CASSEQTGGDGYTF
j_call: TRBJ1-2
v_call: TRBV6-4
clone_size: -

cdr3_aa: CASSYTSSTDTQYF
j_call: TRBJ2-3
v_call: TRBV6-5
clone_size: -

cdr3_aa: CASSYNRGGGELFF
j_call: TRBJ2-2
v_call: TRBV6-6
clone_size: -

cdr3_aa: CATSTSGANTGELFF
j_call: TRBJ2-2
v_call: TRBV10-3
clone_size: -

cdr3_aa: CASSPRDSSYNEQFF
j_call: TRBJ2-1
v_call: TRBV18
clone_size: once

cdr3_aa: CASSSGQGFTGELFF
j_call: TRBJ2-2
v_call: TRBV7-3
clone_size: -

cdr3_aa: CASSERDSGGNQPQHF
j_call: TRBJ1-5
v_call: TRBV25-1
clone_size: -

cdr3_aa: CASSLGQNTEAFF
j_call: TRBJ1-1
v_call: TRBV7-3
clone_size: -

cdr3_aa: CASSPRRAYNEQFF
j_call: TRBJ2-1
v_call: TRBV11-2
clone_size: -

cdr3_aa: CASSNGVGNTIYF
j_call: TRBJ1-3
v_call: TRBV11-2
clone_size: -

cdr3_aa: CASSRPRDRGLVYTEAFF
j_call: TRBJ1-1
v_call: TRBV7-8
clone_size: few

cdr3_aa: CASSYSSAGGPHTQYF
j_call: TRBJ2-3
v_call: TRBV6-5
clone_size: -

cdr3_aa: CASSYSRAGNTEAFF
j_call: TRBJ1-1
v_call: TRBV6-5
clone_size: -

cdr3_aa: CSARGTYGYTF
j_call: TRBJ1-2
v_call: TRBV20-1
clone_size: -

cdr3_aa: CASSVGQTTNSPLHF
j_call: TRBJ1-6
v_call: TRBV7-9
clone_size: -

cdr3_aa: CSVGVGSDSPLHF
j_call: TRBJ1-6
v_call: TRBV29-1
clone_size: -

cdr3_aa: CASSLGTGGSAFF
j_call: TRBJ1-1
v_call: TRBV9
clone_size: -

cdr3_aa: CASRGLANQETQYF
j_call: TRBJ2-5
v_call: TRBV2
clone_size: -

cdr3_aa: CASRPDPGRWAFF
j_call: TRBJ1-1
v_call: TRBV19
clone_size: -

cdr3_aa: CASSWGTVLEKLFF
j_call: TRBJ1-4
v_call: TRBV5-5
clone_size: -

cdr3_aa: CASSFEIVAGELFF
j_call: TRBJ2-2
v_call: TRBV5-8
clone_size: few

cdr3_aa: CASSQDTGGRNTIYF
j_call: TRBJ1-3
v_call: TRBV4-1
clone_size: few